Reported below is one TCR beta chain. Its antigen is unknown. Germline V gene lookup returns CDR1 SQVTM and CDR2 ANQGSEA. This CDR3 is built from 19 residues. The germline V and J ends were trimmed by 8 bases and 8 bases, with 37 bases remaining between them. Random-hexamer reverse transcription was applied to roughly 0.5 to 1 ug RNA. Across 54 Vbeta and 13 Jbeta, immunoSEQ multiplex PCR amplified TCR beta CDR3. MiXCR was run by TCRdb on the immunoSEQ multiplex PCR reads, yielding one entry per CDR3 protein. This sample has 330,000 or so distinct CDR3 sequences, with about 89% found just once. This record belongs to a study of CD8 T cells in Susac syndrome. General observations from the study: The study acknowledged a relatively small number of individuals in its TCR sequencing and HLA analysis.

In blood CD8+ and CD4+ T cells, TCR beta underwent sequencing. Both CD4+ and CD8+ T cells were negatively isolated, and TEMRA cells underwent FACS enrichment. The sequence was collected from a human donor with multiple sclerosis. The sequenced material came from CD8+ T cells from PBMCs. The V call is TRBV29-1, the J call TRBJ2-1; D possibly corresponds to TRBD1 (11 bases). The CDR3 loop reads CSTDRGRGASGRAIDEQFF. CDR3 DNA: TGCAGCACGGACAGGGGGCGCGGAGCCAGCGGGAGGGCCATCGATGAGCAGTTCTTC.